This passage covers 19 T cell receptor beta chains from one sample sequenced in a study of blood T cell repertoires in COVID-19. Some clones are missing from TCRdb's copy, which holds only in-frame ones; the method was immunoSEQ multiplex PCR. This sample has some 170,000 clones, with roughly 87% found just once. Sequenced sample: peripheral blood. The receptors were gathered from a woman in her sixties who had recovered from COVID-19.

The CDR3 sequence is CASSLEAGSSGNTIYF. DNA of the CDR3: TGTGCCAGCAGCTTGGAGGCAGGCAGCTCTGGAAACACCATATATTTT. V is TRBV5-6 and J is TRBJ1-3; the D is unclear. The CDR3 loop spans 16 amino acids. Between the trimmed V and J ends, which lost 0 bases and 0 bases, there was a span of 10 bases. CDR1 SGHDT and CDR2 YYEEEE come from the germline V gene.

The J gene is TRBJ1-2, the V gene TRBV28; no clear D. Germline V gene sequence: CDR1 MDHEN, CDR2 SYDVKM. Between the trimmed V and J ends, which lost 2 bases and 8 bases, there was a span of 15 bases. This CDR3 spans 14 amino acids. The CDR3 DNA follows: TGTGCCAGCAGTTTAAGTATGTCAGTCTTCGGCTACACCTTC. It specifies CASSLSMSVFGYTF.

The V and J genes are TRBV5-6 and TRBJ2-3; TRBD1 is a possible D gene (5 bases). Germline V gene data show CDR1 as SGHDT and CDR2 as YYEEEE. The germline V and J ends were trimmed by 0 bases and 1 base, with 9 bases remaining between them. The CDR3 has 15 amino acids. The CDR3 DNA reads as TGTGCCAGCAGCTTGGCGCTAGGGGGCACAGATACGCAGTATTTT. This sequence encodes CASSLALGGTDTQYF.

The chain recombines TRBV7-6 with TRBJ1-1; possibly TRBD1 for D (6 bases). Germline assignment: CDR1 SGHVS and CDR2 FNYEAQ. This CDR3 is 18 amino acids long. Trimming stripped 3 bases from V and 4 bases from J, with 24 bases between. The chain's CDR3 is CASSLGQPTFDAGTEAFF. CDR3 bases: TGTGCCAGCAGCTTGGGACAACCGACTTTCGATGCTGGCACTGAAGCTTTCTTT.

This clone was detected only a few times. Here the CDR3 reads CASSAHRDTEAFF. CDR3 DNA sequence: TGTGCCAGCAGCGCCCACAGGGACACTGAAGCTTTCTTT. This chain links TRBV11-1 with TRBJ1-1; perhaps TRBD1 as D (6 bases). Per germline, CDR1 SGHAT and CDR2 FQDESV (reference sequence). CDR3 size: 13 residues. The V end lost 5 bases, the J end lost 3 bases, and 10 bases lay between the germline ends.

The chain joins TRBV5-1 to TRBJ2-1, with D maybe TRBD2 (5 bases). This CDR3 comprises 14 residues. Germline V lookup: CDR1 SGHRS, CDR2 YFSETQ. The V gene lost 0 bases and the J gene lost 4 bases, with 8 bases spanning the gap. This CDR3 is CASSLEGGYNEQFF. The CDR3 DNA is TGCGCCAGCAGCTTGGAGGGCGGGTACAATGAGCAGTTCTTC.

The V gene is TRBV6-2 or TRBV6-3, the J gene TRBJ1-2, with 7 nucleotides matching TRBD1. Trimming took 7 bases from V and 2 from J; bases not matched to a gene: 10. The CDR3 is 15 residues long. CDR1 is MNHEY, CDR2 SVGEGT, per germline. CDR3 nucleotide sequence: TGTGCCAGCATCCCTACAGGGGCGGCGAACTATGGCTACACCTTC. Translation gives CASIPTGAANYGYTF.

J is TRBJ1-1 and V is TRBV5-1, with D tentatively TRBD1 (5 bases). The CDR3 consists of 14 residues. V shed 0 bases and J shed 7 bases, with 13 bases lying between them. CDR1 is SGHRS, CDR2 YFSETQ, per germline. This CDR3 is CASSLGVQGSEAFF. The CDR3 region has the DNA TGCGCCAGCAGCTTGGGGGTGCAGGGTAGTGAAGCTTTCTTT.

V and J are TRBV11-2 and TRBJ2-7; 8 bases agree with TRBD1. The J segment lost 6 bases and the V segment lost 7 bases, leaving 8 bases of the junction unmatched. Germline assignment: CDR1 SGHAT and CDR2 FQNNGV. The CDR3 runs to 13 residues. CDR3 residues: CASTPTGAGEQYF. The DNA of the CDR3 is TGTGCCAGCACCCCGACAGGGGCTGGCGAGCAGTACTTC. The full variable domain, rest sourced from reference TRBV11-2 and TRBJ2-7, is EAGVAQSPRYKIIEKRQSVAFWCNPISGHATLYWYQQILGQGPKLLIQFQNNGVVDDSQLPKDRFSAERLKGVDSTLKIQPAKLEDSAVYLCASTPTGAGEQYFGPGTRLTVT.

This chain joins TRBV9 and TRBJ2-1, with 10 bases aligning to TRBD2. V lost 0 bases, J lost 2 bases, and 2 bases stayed unmatched. The length of the CDR3 is 16 residues. Germline values: CDR1 SGDLS, CDR2 YYNGEE. DNA of the CDR3: TGTGCCAGCAGCGTAGCTGGACTAGCGGCCTACAATGAGCAGTTCTTC. It is translated as CASSVAGLAAYNEQFF.

The chain is built from TRBV11-2 and TRBJ1-4; D gene unclear. The CDR3 contains 14 residues. Trimming removed 5 bases at V and 2 bases at J, with 9 bases between. Germline V gives CDR1 SGHAT, CDR2 FQNNGV. The CDR3 loop is CASSPGNTNEKLFF. The DNA for the CDR3 is TGTGCCAGCAGCCCGGGTAACACTAATGAAAAACTGTTTTTT.

V usage is TRBV5-1 and J usage is TRBJ1-2; TRBD1 aligns across 8 bases. Germline assignment: CDR1 SGHRS and CDR2 YFSETQ. The length of the CDR3 is 14 residues. The J segment lost 8 bases and the V segment lost 3 bases, leaving 9 bases of the junction unmatched. The CDR3, as DNA: TGCGCCAGCAGCTGGGGACAGGCAGGAGAGGGCTACACCTTC. Protein sequence: CASSWGQAGEGYTF. The entire variable domain, with the rest obtained from reference TRBV5-1 and TRBJ1-2, is as follows: KAGVTQTPRYLIKTRGQQVTLSCSPISGHRSVSWYQQTPGQGLQFLFEYFSETQRNKGNFPGRFSGRQFSNSRSEMNVSTLELGDSALYLCASSWGQAGEGYTFGSGTRLTVV.

The chain couples TRBV6-5 to TRBJ1-2, with 8 positions matching TRBD1. V lost 8 bases and J lost 8; bases outside the gene matches: 7. Germline CDR1 is MNHEY and CDR2 is SVGAGI. The length of the CDR3 is 12 residues. The CDR3 loop is CASPGQGWGYTF. CDR3 coding DNA: TGTGCCAGCCCCGGACAGGGATGGGGCTACACCTTC.

The V gene is TRBV7-9, the J gene TRBJ2-3; TRBD2 aligns across 9 bases. Germline trimming cut 8 bases from V and 1 base from J; bases unmatched to any gene: 7. The CDR3 spans 15 residues. Germline V gene data show CDR1 as SEHNR and CDR2 as FQNEAQ (reference sequence). CDR3 sequence: CASAGERGGTDTQYF. CDR3 nucleotides: TGTGCCAGCGCCGGGGAGCGGGGGGGCACAGATACGCAGTATTTT.

V is TRBV11-2 and J is TRBJ1-2; 9 nucleotides agree with TRBD1. The ends lost 5 bases at V and 3 bases at J; junction bases unmatched: 7. The CDR3 extends over 15 amino acids. From germline, CDR1 is SGHAT and CDR2 FQNNGV. CDR3 loop: CASSRDRAPYYGYTF. The CDR3, as DNA: TGTGCCAGCAGCCGGGACAGGGCCCCGTACTATGGCTACACCTTC.

The J gene is TRBJ1-1, the V gene TRBV29-1; D not certain. Germline lookup yields CDR1 SQVTM and CDR2 ANQGSEA. This CDR3 is 13 amino acids long. V was shortened by 0 bases and J by 1 base, with 6 bases between the two germline ends. The CDR3 sequence is CSVEDHGNTEAFF. CDR3 nucleotides: TGCAGCGTTGAAGATCACGGGAACACTGAAGCTTTCTTT.

The chain employs TRBV6-1 and TRBJ1-4, with D unclear. The CDR3 is 15 amino acids. Trimming pared 2 bases from V and 0 bases from J, leaving 7 bases between. Germline V gene data show CDR1 as MNHNS and CDR2 as SASEGT. The CDR3 DNA reads TGTGCCAGCAGTGAATTGTCAGCAACTAATGAAAAACTGTTTTTT. Protein product: CASSELSATNEKLFF.

The rearrangement uses TRBV6-1 and TRBJ1-2; D might be TRBD1 (5 bases). The CDR3 covers 16 residues. Germline V gene sequence: CDR1 MNHNS, CDR2 SASEGT. V gave up 2 bases and J gave up 0 bases, with 13 bases separating them. DNA of the CDR3: TGTGCCAGCAGTGAAAGCCGGGGGGTCCCTAACTATGGCTACACCTTC. Translating it yields CASSESRGVPNYGYTF.

V and J are TRBV28 and TRBJ2-3, with 9 bases fitting TRBD1. The germline CDR1 and CDR2 sequences are MDHEN and SYDVKM. Germline trimming cut 4 bases from V and 4 bases from J; bases unmatched to any gene: 6. The CDR3 has 15 amino acids. The CDR3 DNA reads TGTGCCAGCAGTTCCCAGGACAGGGGAGCAGATACGCAGTATTTT. Encoded protein: CASSSQDRGADTQYF.